The 5 T cell receptor beta chains below were found in one sample sequenced in a study of T cells in Graves' hyperthyroidism and ophthalmopathy. Researchers amplified the TCR beta CDR3 regions from RNA transcripts. First-round RT-PCR with HTBI primers amplified the TCR CDR3 region. MiXCR, applied by TCRdb to the multiplex PCR reads, yields one record per CDR3 protein. The sample lists about 560,000 distinct CDR3 sequences, 15% to 17% seen once, with 6.5% to 8% in the top ten. The sample taken for sequencing was blood. The receptors derive from a woman under 40 with Graves' hyperthyroidism.

This clonotype showed up just a few times. The V call is TRBV20-1, the J call TRBJ2-1; 7 nucleotides line up with TRBD1. V shed 5 bases and J 7 bases; nucleotides not matched to a gene: 11. The CDR3 is made up of 14 amino acids. Germline CDR1 is DFQATT and CDR2 is SNEGSKA (reference sequence). CDR3 region: CSADGTDRYNEQFF. DNA for the CDR3: TGCAGTGCTGATGGGACAGACAGGTATAATGAGCAGTTCTTC.

The J gene is TRBJ2-3, the V gene TRBV5-1; 9 bases are shared with TRBD1. J was trimmed by 4 bases and V by 3 bases; bases with no gene match: 9. The germline gives CDR1 SGHRS, CDR2 YFSETQ. This CDR3 contains 16 residues. The CDR3 sequence: CASSSASGTGSDTQYF. Here the CDR3 DNA reads TGCGCCAGCAGCTCAGCATCCGGGACAGGGTCAGATACGCAGTATTTT.

The J gene is TRBJ1-1, the V gene TRBV7-2; unclear D gene. This CDR3 is built from 14 residues. Germline loops: CDR1 SGHTA, CDR2 FQGNSA. Trimming pared 5 bases from V and 4 bases from J, leaving 14 bases between. This CDR3 is CASSPGPAVTEAFF. In nucleotides, the CDR3 is TGTGCCAGCAGCCCGGGCCCGGCGGTCACTGAAGCTTTCTTT.

This clonotype appeared many times. This rearrangement joins TRBV7-2 to TRBJ2-1; D not resolved. V was clipped by 1 base and J by 9 bases, with 4 bases between them. Looked up from germline, CDR1 is SGHTA and CDR2 is FQGNSA. This CDR3 region has 11 residues. For the CDR3, the DNA is TGTGCCAGCAGCTTAGGCTTTGAGCAGTTCTTC. As protein: CASSLGFEQFF. The complete variable domain, with remaining parts taken from reference TRBV7-2 and TRBJ2-1, reads GAGVSQSPSNKVTEKGKDVELRCDPISGHTALYWYRQSLGQGLEFLIYFQGNSAPDKSGLPSDRFSAERTGGSVSTLTIQRTQQEDSAVYLCASSLGFEQFFGPGTRLTVL.

This chain connects TRBV12-5 to TRBJ1-2; 10 nucleotides agree with TRBD1. Trimming at V came to 6 bases and at J to 4 bases, leaving 8 bases not matched to a gene. The CDR3 sequence is 15 residues long. Germline values: CDR1 LGHNT, CDR2 FRNRAP. The CDR3 DNA sequence: TGTGCTAGTGGAGCGACAGGGGGCATCGTCTATGGCTACACCTTC. This gives the protein CASGATGGIVYGYTF.